The 10 T cell receptor beta chains presented below share a single source sample, sequenced in a study of response to subunit inactivated influenza vaccine. TCRdb fed the RT-PCR reads into MiXCR, producing one record per CDR3 protein. Among about 570,000 distinct CDR3 sequences listed, roughly 10% were seen once. These same records also appear under a second study, on T cells expressing NK-cell markers. That study reports: Beta-chain TCR cDNA was generated via 5'RACE template switching with UMIs.

Sample: PBMCs from blood, taken on the day of vaccination. The receptors stem from a man aged 45 to 65 who received an inactivated influenza vaccine.

This clonotype appeared many times. The chain links TRBV5-1 to TRBJ1-4; D ambiguous. Germline CDR1 and CDR2: SGHRS and YFSETQ. Trimming stripped 2 bases from V and 5 bases from J, with 13 bases between. The CDR3 contains 15 residues. CDR3 DNA: TGCGCCAGCAGCTTAGGTTCGGGCCGGAATGAAAAACTGTTTTTT. This codes for CASSLGSGRNEKLFF.

The CDR3 region has the DNA TGTGCCAGCAGTTCAGTAACAGGGATAAGGTCCTACAATGAGCAGTTCTTC. Protein: CASSSVTGIRSYNEQFF. The chain carries TRBV28 and TRBJ2-1, with a possible D match to TRBD1 (6 bases). V was clipped by 4 bases and J by 1 base, with 17 bases between them. The germline V gene has CDR1 MDHEN and CDR2 SYDVKM. This CDR3 spans 17 amino acids.

The chain links TRBV20-1 to TRBJ2-1; D tentatively reads TRBD1 or TRBD2 (5 bases each). This CDR3 has 12 amino acids. V was trimmed by 6 bases and J by 8 bases, leaving 14 bases between them. In germline, CDR1 is DFQATT, CDR2 SNEGSKA (reference sequence). The CDR3, as DNA: TGCAGTGCGCTCAGGGCTAGCTATGAGCAGTTCTTC. Translated, it gives CSALRASYEQFF.

The sample holds a few counts of this clonotype. V usage is TRBV7-2 and J usage is TRBJ2-1; 9 bases fit TRBD2. The J segment lost 8 bases and the V segment lost 2 bases, leaving 10 bases of the junction unmatched. There are 16 residues in the CDR3. In germline, CDR1 is SGHTA, CDR2 FQGNSA. CDR3 loop: CASSLRRGGPSDEQFF. As DNA, the CDR3 is TGTGCCAGCAGCTTACGGCGGGGGGGCCCATCAGATGAGCAGTTCTTC.

The chain is built from TRBV29-1 and TRBJ2-7; D is uncertain. The germline CDR1 and CDR2 sequences are SQVTM and ANQGSEA. V gave up 7 bases and J gave up 1 base, with 14 bases separating them. The CDR3 has 13 amino acids. CDR3 DNA: TGCAGCGCAGGACGGGCCTTTTCCTACGAGCAGTACTTC. This sequence encodes CSAGRAFSYEQYF.

This clonotype was recorded only once. The gene calls are TRBV12-3 or TRBV12-4 and TRBJ2-6; a possible D gene is TRBD2 (5 bases). This CDR3 is built from 14 residues. The V end was cut by 8 bases, the J end by 1 base, with 9 bases between. The CDR3 region has the DNA TGTGCCAGCGGACGGGAATCTGGGGCCAACGTCCTGACTTTC. Amino acid sequence: CASGRESGANVLTF.

The CDR3 coding sequence is TGTGCCATCAGGGGGTATGGTAGCGGGGATACCGGGGAGCTGTTTTTT. Amino acids: CAIRGYGSGDTGELFF. J is TRBJ2-2 and V is TRBV10-3, with TRBD2 identical over 8 bases. The length of the CDR3 is 16 residues. V shed 6 bases, J shed 5 bases, and the junction held 11 bases outside the gene matches. CDR1 and CDR2 from the germline V gene are ENHRY and SYGVKD.

The table lists this clonotype with a few counts. The genes are TRBV20-1 and TRBJ2-7; D remains unclear. Trimming took 6 bases from V and 4 from J, leaving 19 bases between them. CDR1 is DFQATT and CDR2 is SNEGSKA in the germline V gene (reference sequence). The CDR3 has 14 residues. The CDR3 region has the DNA TGCAGTGCAAAGAGACCCCTCGCAGATTACGAGCAGTACTTC. Translated: CSAKRPLADYEQYF.

The chain links TRBV6-5 to TRBJ1-2, with a tentative D call TRBD1 (5 bases). The germline V gene has CDR1 MNHEY and CDR2 SVGAGI. This CDR3 region has 12 residues. The V end lost 6 bases, the J end lost 8 bases, and 13 bases lay between the germline ends. Here the CDR3 reads CASSRDAQGYTF. CDR3 DNA: TGTGCCAGCAGCCGGGACGCTCAGGGCTACACCTTC.

V and J are TRBV5-1 and TRBJ1-1; D uncertain. Germline V gene sequence: CDR1 SGHRS, CDR2 YFSETQ. Between the trimmed V and J ends, which lost 3 bases and 1 base, there was a span of 13 bases. There are 15 residues in the CDR3. CDR3 nucleotides: TGCGCCAGCAGCTCCTTCGACGGCCGGAACACTGAAGCTTTCTTT. Translated, it gives CASSSFDGRNTEAFF.